The clone carrying this T cell receptor (beta chain) appeared a few times. Its antigen is not identified. Molecular barcoding with unique molecular identifiers was used for the TCRbeta library. Using its own MiXCR run on the PCR reads, TCRdb lists one record per CDR3 protein. The top ten hold under 30% of the sample, which has about 1,000,000 distinct CDR3 sequences, about 29% seen once. The data derive from a study of T-cell reconstitution after alpha-beta-depleted transplantation in children. Notes on the study in general: About two months after transplant, alpha-beta T cells reportedly came from several hundred expanded graft clones. T cells produced anew were the main source of T-cell counts and diversity one year after transplant.

The ends were cut back, 6 bases at V and 4 bases at J, with 9 bases in the middle. CDR3 length: 12 amino acids. This specimen consisted of PBMCs, mostly from graft donor cells, obtained 360 days after TCRalphabeta/CD19-depleted stem cell transplant. This TCR was recovered from a boy under three years old who had a stem cell transplant for SCID, so the T cells may come from the graft donor. The chain links TRBV12-3 or TRBV12-4 to TRBJ2-5, with a tentative D call TRBD2 (6 bases). As DNA, the CDR3 is TGTGCCAGCAGACCGGGACTAGAGACCCAGTACTTC. As protein: CASRPGLETQYF.